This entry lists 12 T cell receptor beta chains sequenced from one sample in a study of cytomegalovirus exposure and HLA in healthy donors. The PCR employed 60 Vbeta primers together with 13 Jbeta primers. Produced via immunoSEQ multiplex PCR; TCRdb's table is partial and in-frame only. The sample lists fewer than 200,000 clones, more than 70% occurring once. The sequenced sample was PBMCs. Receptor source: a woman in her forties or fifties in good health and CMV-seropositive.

CDR3 DNA: TGTGCCATCAGTGACCCCCCGGGGATGAACACTGAAGCTTTCTTT. It codes for CAISDPPGMNTEAFF. The V call is TRBV10-3, the J call TRBJ1-1; D remains ambiguous. CDR1 and CDR2 from the germline V gene are ENHRY and SYGVKD. Trimming removed 3 bases at V and 0 bases at J, with 11 bases between. This CDR3 has 15 amino acids.

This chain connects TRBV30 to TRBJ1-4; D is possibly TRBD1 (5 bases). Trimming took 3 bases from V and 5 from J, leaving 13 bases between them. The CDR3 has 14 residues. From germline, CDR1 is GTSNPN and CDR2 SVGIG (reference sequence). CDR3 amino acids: CAWRIGAQNEKLFF. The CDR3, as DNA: TGTGCCTGGAGGATAGGGGCGCAGAATGAAAAACTGTTTTTT.

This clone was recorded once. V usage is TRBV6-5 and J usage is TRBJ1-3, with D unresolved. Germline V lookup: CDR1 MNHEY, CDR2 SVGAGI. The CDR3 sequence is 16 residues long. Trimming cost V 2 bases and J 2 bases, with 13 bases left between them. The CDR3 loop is CASSYQRWTAGNTIYF. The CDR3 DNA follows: TGTGCCAGCAGTTACCAGAGGTGGACTGCTGGAAACACCATATATTTT.

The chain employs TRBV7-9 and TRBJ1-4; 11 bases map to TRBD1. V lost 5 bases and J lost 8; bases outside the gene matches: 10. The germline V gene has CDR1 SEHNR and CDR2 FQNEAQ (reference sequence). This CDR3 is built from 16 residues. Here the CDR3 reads CASSPGTGGSGEKLFF. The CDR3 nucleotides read TGTGCCAGCAGCCCGGGGACAGGGGGGAGTGGAGAAAAACTGTTTTTT.

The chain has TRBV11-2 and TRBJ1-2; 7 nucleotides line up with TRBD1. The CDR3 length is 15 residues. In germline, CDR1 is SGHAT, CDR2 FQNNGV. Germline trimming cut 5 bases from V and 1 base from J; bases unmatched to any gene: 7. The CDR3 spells CASSPSTGNNYGYTF. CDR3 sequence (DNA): TGTGCCAGCAGCCCATCGACAGGGAATAACTATGGCTACACCTTC.

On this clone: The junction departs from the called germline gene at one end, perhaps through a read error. The CDR3 spells CSSSSFPTGGDEKLFF. The CDR3 nucleotides are TGTTCCAGCAGCTCTTTCCCGACTGGAGGCGATGAAAAACTGTTTTTT. This chain connects TRBV7-9 to TRBJ1-4, with D unclear. Germline V gene lookup returns CDR1 SEHNR and CDR2 FQNEAQ (reference sequence). This CDR3 is built from 16 residues. The variable domain in full, completed from reference TRBV7-9 and TRBJ1-4, reads DTGVSQNPRHKITKRGQNVTFRCDPISEHNRLYWYRQTLGQGPEFLTYFQNEAQLEKSRLLSDRFSAERPKGSFSTLEIQRTEQGDSAMYLCSSSSFPTGGDEKLFFGSGTQLSVL.

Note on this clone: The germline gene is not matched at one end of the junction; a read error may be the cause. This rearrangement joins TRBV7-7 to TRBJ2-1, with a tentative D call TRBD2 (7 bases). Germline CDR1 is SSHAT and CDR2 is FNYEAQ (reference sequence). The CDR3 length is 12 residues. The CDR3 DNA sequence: TGTGCTAGCAGTCCGGGAGGACAGTCCAAGTTCTTC. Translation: CASSPGGQSKFF. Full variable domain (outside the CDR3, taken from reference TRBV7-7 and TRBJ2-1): GAGVSQSPRYKVTKRGQDVTLRCDPISSHATLYWYQQALGQGPEFLTYFNYEAQPDKSGLPSDRFSAERPEGSISTLTIQRTEQRDSAMYRCASSPGGQSKFFGPGTRLTVL.

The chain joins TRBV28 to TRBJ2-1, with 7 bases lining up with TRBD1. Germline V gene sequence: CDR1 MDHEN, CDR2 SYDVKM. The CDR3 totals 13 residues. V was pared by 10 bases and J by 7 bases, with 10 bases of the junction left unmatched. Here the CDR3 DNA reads TGTGCCACCCGGAAGCAGGGGGAGAATGAGCAGTTCTTC. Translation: CATRKQGENEQFF.

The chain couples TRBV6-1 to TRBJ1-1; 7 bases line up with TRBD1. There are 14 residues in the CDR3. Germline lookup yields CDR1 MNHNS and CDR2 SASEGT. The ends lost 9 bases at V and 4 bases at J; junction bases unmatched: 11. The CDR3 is CASEIGGTVTEAFF. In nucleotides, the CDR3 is TGTGCCAGTGAAATTGGGGGGACAGTCACTGAAGCTTTCTTT.

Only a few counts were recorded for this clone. Here the CDR3 DNA reads TGTGCCAGCAGCTTAGGAGGGGGACCTAATGAAAAACTGTTTTTT. It encodes CASSLGGGPNEKLFF. The genes are TRBV7-9 and TRBJ1-4; weak D call: TRBD1 (6 bases). The germline V and J ends were trimmed by 1 base and 3 bases, with 9 bases remaining between them. Germline V gene data show CDR1 as SEHNR and CDR2 as FQNEAQ (reference sequence). The CDR3 extends over 15 amino acids.

The chain's CDR3 is CASSANQGPQPQHF. CDR3 nucleotides: TGTGCCAGCAGCGCGAACCAGGGGCCTCAGCCCCAGCATTTT. This sequence joins TRBV9 and TRBJ1-5, with D tentatively TRBD1 (6 bases). This CDR3 contains 14 residues. Germline-derived CDR1 and CDR2 are SGDLS and YYNGEE. The V end lost 3 bases, the J end lost 6 bases, and 13 bases lay between the germline ends.

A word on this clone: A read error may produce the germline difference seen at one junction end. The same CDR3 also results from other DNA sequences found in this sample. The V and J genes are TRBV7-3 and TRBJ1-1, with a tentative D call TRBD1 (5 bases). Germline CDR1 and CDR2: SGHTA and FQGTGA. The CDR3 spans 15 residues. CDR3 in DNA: TGCGCCAGCAGCTTAACGGTGGCAGGGTACACTGAAGCTTTCTTT. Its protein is CASSLTVAGYTEAFF.